The source of this T cell receptor beta chain is a study of siplizumab effects on memory and regulatory T cells. The CDR3 contains 15 residues. V shed 6 bases and J 1 base; nucleotides not matched to a gene: 9. In germline, CDR1 is SGHDT, CDR2 YYEEEE. In regard to this clone: What it binds is unknown.

Produced via immunoSEQ multiplex PCR; TCRdb's table is partial and in-frame only. Of some 62,000 clones in the sample, 83% are singletons; the top ten hold about 3.5%. Whole-study results and caveats: Naive or memory phenotype assignment was not possible for roughly 80-97% of proliferating CD4+ or CD8+ clones. Treg origin accounted for an average of nearly 70% of mappable alloreactive CD4+ clones with siplizumab and 26.9% in controls.

The chain links TRBV5-6 to TRBJ1-1, with 7 positions matching TRBD1. Sequencing was carried out using memory CD4+ T cells sorted from blood. The sequence was collected from a human donor in good health. The CDR3 here is CASIPSHRGNTEAFF. In DNA, the CDR3 is TGTGCCAGCATCCCTTCGCACAGGGGGAACACTGAAGCTTTCTTT.